This passage covers 17 T cell receptor beta chains from one sample sequenced in a study of T cell responses to AZD1222 COVID-19 vaccine. Generated by immunoSEQ multiplex PCR, the TCRdb table keeps only in-frame clones and is missing some. This sample has 180,000 or so clones, with roughly 91% found just once. This material consisted of peripheral blood, taken 28 days after the second AZD1222 dose. The receptors were sampled from an adult who received the AZD1222 COVID-19 vaccine.

The genes are TRBV7-2 and TRBJ1-1; perhaps TRBD1 as D (6 bases). The V end was cut by 1 base, the J end by 1 base, with 10 bases between. CDR3 length: 15 amino acids. Germline V gene sequence: CDR1 SGHTA, CDR2 FQGNSA. The CDR3 DNA is TGTGCCAGCAGCTTAGATCTACAGGGGAACACTGAAGCTTTCTTT. It yields the protein CASSLDLQGNTEAFF.

The chain couples TRBV7-3 to TRBJ2-3, with D possibly TRBD2 on 5 matching bases. The CDR3 is 14 amino acids. Germline loops: CDR1 SGHTA, CDR2 FQGTGA. Trimming cost V 5 bases and J 6 bases, with 15 bases left between them. DNA for the CDR3: TGTGCCAGCAGCCCCCGGACTGGTACGGATACGCAGTATTTT. Translating it yields CASSPRTGTDTQYF.

This chain connects TRBV6-2 or TRBV6-3 to TRBJ1-6, with D maybe TRBD1 (5 bases). V was shortened by 2 bases and J by 13 bases, with 15 bases between the two germline ends. The CDR3 spans 14 residues. Germline CDR1 reads MNHEY; CDR2 reads SVGEGT. CDR3 sequence reads: CASSYGASRGPLHF. Written as DNA, the CDR3 is TGTGCCAGCAGTTACGGGGCCAGCCGGGGGCCCCTCCACTTT.

The V gene is TRBV27, the J gene TRBJ1-5; TRBD1 matches 9 bases. J was trimmed by 4 bases and V by 6 bases; bases with no gene match: 10. There are 16 residues in the CDR3. CDR1 MNHEY and CDR2 SMNVEV come from the germline V gene (reference sequence). The CDR3 region is CASRRTGQGQNQPQHF. CDR3 DNA: TGTGCCAGCAGACGTACAGGACAGGGGCAAAATCAGCCCCAGCATTTT.

This chain's CDR3 is CASSSLVGQGLNTEAFF. CDR3 nucleotides: TGTGCCAGCTCAAGCCTGGTCGGACAGGGCTTAAACACTGAAGCTTTCTTT. The chain uses TRBV18 and TRBJ1-1; the match to TRBD1 covers 8 bases. Germline values: CDR1 KGHSH, CDR2 LQKENI. The CDR3 is 17 amino acids. V lost 5 bases to trimming and J lost 2 bases; unmatched junction nucleotides: 13.

The chain is built from TRBV9 and TRBJ1-4; D ambiguous. The CDR3 has 15 residues. Per germline, CDR1 SGDLS and CDR2 YYNGEE. V was shortened by 3 bases and J by 8 bases, with 17 bases between the two germline ends. CDR3 coding DNA: TGTGCCAGCAGCGAAGACGGAAGGGCGGGCGAAAAACTGTTTTTT. The encoded protein is CASSEDGRAGEKLFF. Complete variable domain (other parts from reference TRBV9 and TRBJ1-4): DSGVTQTPKHLITATGQRVTLRCSPRSGDLSVYWYQQSLDQGLQFLIQYYNGEERAKGNILERFSAQQFPDLHSELNLSSLELGDSALYFCASSEDGRAGEKLFFGSGTQLSVL.

Judged by abundance, this clone is medium-sized. V usage is TRBV7-9 and J usage is TRBJ1-3; D possibly corresponds to TRBD1 (5 bases). CDR3 length: 18 residues. Germline values: CDR1 SEHNR, CDR2 FQNEAQ (reference sequence). Between the trimmed V and J ends, which lost 5 bases and 0 bases, there was a span of 20 bases. The CDR3 DNA reads as TGTGCCAGCAGCCAAGCGGGGGGTGCGGGTCTCTCTGGAAACACCATATATTTT. This gives the protein CASSQAGGAGLSGNTIYF.

The V call is TRBV6-5, the J call TRBJ2-7; D tentatively reads TRBD1 or TRBD2 (7 bases each). V shed 7 bases and J shed 3 bases, with 19 bases lying between them. The CDR3 contains 15 residues. Germline CDR1 is MNHEY and CDR2 is SVGAGI. The CDR3, as DNA: TGTGCCAGCACCCCACCCCAGGGGGGGTTCTACGAGCAGTACTTC. This gives the protein CASTPPQGGFYEQYF.

The chain has TRBV7-9 and TRBJ2-1; TRBD2 agrees at 12 bases. The germline V gene encodes CDR1 SEHNR and CDR2 FQNEAQ (reference sequence). The CDR3 covers 14 residues. V was clipped by 1 base and J by 10 bases; unmatched bases: 2. This CDR3 reads CASSLGTSGKEQFF. The CDR3 region has the DNA TGTGCCAGCAGCTTAGGGACTAGCGGGAAAGAGCAGTTCTTC.

V is TRBV5-1 and J is TRBJ2-3, with D unclear. From germline, CDR1 is SGHRS and CDR2 YFSETQ. V was trimmed by 0 bases and J by 1 base, leaving 9 bases between them. This CDR3 spans 15 amino acids. CDR3 DNA: TGCGCCAGCAGCTTGGAGCTTTTGGGCACAGATACGCAGTATTTT. This translates into CASSLELLGTDTQYF.

The DNA for the CDR3 is TGTGCCAGCAGTACCCGACAGGGTGTCGCCACAGATACGCAGTATTTT. Protein: CASSTRQGVATDTQYF. The chain is built from TRBV27 and TRBJ2-3; 7 nucleotides line up with TRBD1. Looked up from germline, CDR1 is MNHEY and CDR2 is SMNVEV (reference sequence). CDR3 size: 16 residues. After removal of 5 bases from V and 2 bases from J, the junction contained 10 bases not matched to a gene.

The chain is built from TRBV7-9 and TRBJ2-1, with 12 positions matching TRBD2. The J segment lost 7 bases and the V segment lost 1 base, leaving 8 bases of the junction unmatched. This CDR3 is 17 amino acids long. Germline assignment: CDR1 SEHNR and CDR2 FQNEAQ (reference sequence). The CDR3 region has the DNA TGTGCCAGCAGCTTAGTTGCTAGCGGGGGGGCCTTTAATGAGCAGTTCTTC. Protein sequence: CASSLVASGGAFNEQFF.

The chain couples TRBV5-1 to TRBJ2-1; 8 positions agree with TRBD2. V was clipped by 4 bases and J by 8 bases; unmatched bases: 14. Germline loops: CDR1 SGHRS, CDR2 YFSETQ. The CDR3 is 16 residues long. CDR3 sequence reads: CASSQTPGLEGYEQFF. The DNA for the CDR3 is TGCGCCAGCAGCCAGACTCCGGGACTAGAGGGTTATGAGCAGTTCTTC.

The gene calls are TRBV12-3 or TRBV12-4 and TRBJ1-2; D is uncertain. This CDR3 is built from 13 residues. Trimming left V 5 bases short and J 2 bases short, with 9 bases between. CDR3 in amino acids: CASSHGYNYGYTF. CDR3 nucleotide sequence: TGTGCCAGCAGTCACGGCTACAACTATGGCTACACCTTC.

V is TRBV7-2 and J is TRBJ2-5; the D gene could be TRBD1 or TRBD2 (6 bases each). From germline, CDR1 is SGHTA and CDR2 FQGNSA. This CDR3 has 15 residues. The V gene lost 5 bases and the J gene lost 2 bases, with 15 bases spanning the gap. The CDR3 DNA follows: TGTGCCAGCAGCCAAGGAGGGGGTGGGCAAGAGACCCAGTACTTC. Its protein is CASSQGGGGQETQYF.

This chain links TRBV6-5 with TRBJ1-6; D ambiguous. CDR1 MNHEY and CDR2 SVGAGI come from the germline V gene. CDR3 length equals 14 residues. V lost 4 bases and J 10 bases, leaving 14 bases between the germline ends. The CDR3 here is CASSSGQLLSPLHF. The CDR3 nucleotides are TGTGCCAGCAGTTCGGGCCAGCTACTATCACCCCTCCACTTT.

The gene calls are TRBV18 and TRBJ1-5; D not resolved. Germline CDR1 is KGHSH and CDR2 is LQKENI. The CDR3 loop spans 13 amino acids. Between the trimmed V and J ends, which lost 6 bases and 4 bases, there was a span of 10 bases. CDR3 amino acids: CASSEGWNQPQHF. Here the CDR3 DNA reads TGTGCCAGCTCGGAAGGGTGGAATCAGCCCCAGCATTTT. The full variable domain, rest sourced from reference TRBV18 and TRBJ1-5, is NAGVMQNPRHLVRRRGQEARLRCSPMKGHSHVYWYRQLPEEGLKFMVYLQKENIIDESGMPKERFSAEFPKEGPSILRIQQVVRGDSAAYFCASSEGWNQPQHFGDGTRLSIL.